This TCR beta chain was captured by sequencing in a study of T cells in Graves' hyperthyroidism and ophthalmopathy. Background on the study: Pretreatment peripheral blood was obtained at initial diagnosis.

The study, taken as a whole, reports: Most thyroid clonotypes expanded above 0.001 appeared in blood too.

For this clonotype: Antigen unknown.

Amplification yielded TCR beta CDR3 regions, with RNA transcripts as the source. First-round RT-PCR of the TCR CDR3 relied on the HTBI primer set. MiXCR, applied by TCRdb to the multiplex PCR reads, yields one record per CDR3 protein. This table has about 380,000 distinct CDR3 sequences, 18% appearing once. V lost 5 bases and J lost 7; bases outside the gene matches: 14. The CDR3 has 17 amino acids. Germline values: CDR1 SGDLS, CDR2 YYNGEE. The rearrangement links TRBV9 to TRBJ1-6, with 8 nucleotides matching TRBD1. Sequencing input: blood. The TCR was taken from a man younger than 35 with Graves' ophthalmopathy. In DNA form, the CDR3 reads TGTGCCAGCAGTGCTCATCAGGGGGCCCAGTACAATTCACCCCTCCACTTT. It encodes CASSAHQGAQYNSPLHF.